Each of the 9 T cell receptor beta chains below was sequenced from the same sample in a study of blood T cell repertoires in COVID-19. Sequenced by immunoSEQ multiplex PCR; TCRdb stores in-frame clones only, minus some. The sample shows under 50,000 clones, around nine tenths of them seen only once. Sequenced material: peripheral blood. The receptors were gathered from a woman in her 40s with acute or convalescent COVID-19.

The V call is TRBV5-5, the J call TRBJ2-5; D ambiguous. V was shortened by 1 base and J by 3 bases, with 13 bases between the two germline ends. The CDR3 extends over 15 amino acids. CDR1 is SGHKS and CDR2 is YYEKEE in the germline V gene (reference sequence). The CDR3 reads CASSLSRRVEETQYF. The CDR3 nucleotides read TGTGCCAGCAGCTTGTCGCGGCGTGTGGAAGAGACCCAGTACTTC.

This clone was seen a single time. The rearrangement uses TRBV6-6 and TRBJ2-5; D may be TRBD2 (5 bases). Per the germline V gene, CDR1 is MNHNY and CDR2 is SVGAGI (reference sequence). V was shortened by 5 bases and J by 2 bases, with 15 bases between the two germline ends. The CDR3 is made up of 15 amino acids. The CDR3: CASSPLTWEQETQYF. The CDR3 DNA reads TGTGCCAGCAGTCCCCTAACATGGGAGCAAGAGACCCAGTACTTC.

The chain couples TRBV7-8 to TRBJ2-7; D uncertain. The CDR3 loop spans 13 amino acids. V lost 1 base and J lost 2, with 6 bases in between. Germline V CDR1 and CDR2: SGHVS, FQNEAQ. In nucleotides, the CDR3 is TGTGCCAGCAGCTTAGAGAACACCTACGAGCAGTACTTC. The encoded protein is CASSLENTYEQYF.

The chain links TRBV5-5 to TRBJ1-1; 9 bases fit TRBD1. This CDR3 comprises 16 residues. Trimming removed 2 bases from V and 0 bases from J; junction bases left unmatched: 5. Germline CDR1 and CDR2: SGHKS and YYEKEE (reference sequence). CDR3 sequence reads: CASSFGDRVLNTEAFF. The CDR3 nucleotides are TGTGCCAGCAGCTTTGGGGACAGGGTCCTGAACACTGAAGCTTTCTTT.

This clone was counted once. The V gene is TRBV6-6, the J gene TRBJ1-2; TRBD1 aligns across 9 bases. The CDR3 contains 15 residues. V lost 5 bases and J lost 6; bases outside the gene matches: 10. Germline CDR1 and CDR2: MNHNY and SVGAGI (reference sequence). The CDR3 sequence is CASSNLTGGEDGYTF. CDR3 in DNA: TGTGCCAGCAGTAATCTGACAGGGGGGGAGGATGGCTACACCTTC.

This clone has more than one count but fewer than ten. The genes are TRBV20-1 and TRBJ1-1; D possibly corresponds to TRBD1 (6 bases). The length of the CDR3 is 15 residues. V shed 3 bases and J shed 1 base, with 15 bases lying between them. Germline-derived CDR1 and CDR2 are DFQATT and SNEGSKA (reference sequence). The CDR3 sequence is CSASGARTANTEAFF. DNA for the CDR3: TGCAGTGCTAGTGGGGCAAGGACAGCGAACACTGAAGCTTTCTTT.

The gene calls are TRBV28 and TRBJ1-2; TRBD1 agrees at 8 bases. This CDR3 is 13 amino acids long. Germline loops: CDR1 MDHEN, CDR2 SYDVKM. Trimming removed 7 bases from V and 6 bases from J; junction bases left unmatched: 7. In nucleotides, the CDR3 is TGTGCCAGCATTTCGGACAGGGCGGATGGCTACACCTTC. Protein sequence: CASISDRADGYTF.

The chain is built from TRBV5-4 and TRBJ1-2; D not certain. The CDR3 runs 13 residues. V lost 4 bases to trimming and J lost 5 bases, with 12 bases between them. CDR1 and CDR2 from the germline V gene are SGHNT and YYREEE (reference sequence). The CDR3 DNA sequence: TGTGCCAGCAGCATTGACAAAGAGTATGGCTACACCTTC. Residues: CASSIDKEYGYTF.

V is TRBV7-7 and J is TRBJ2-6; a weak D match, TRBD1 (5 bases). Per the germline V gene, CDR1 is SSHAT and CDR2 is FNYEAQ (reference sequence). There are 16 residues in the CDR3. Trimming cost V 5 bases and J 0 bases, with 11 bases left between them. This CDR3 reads CASSPQVFSGANVLTF. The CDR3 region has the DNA TGTGCCAGCAGCCCACAGGTTTTCTCTGGGGCCAACGTCCTGACTTTC. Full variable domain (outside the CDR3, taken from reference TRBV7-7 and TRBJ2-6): GAGVSQSPRYKVTKRGQDVTLRCDPISSHATLYWYQQALGQGPEFLTYFNYEAQPDKSGLPSDRFSAERPEGSISTLTIQRTEQRDSAMYRCASSPQVFSGANVLTFGAGSRLTVL.